A selection of T cell receptor beta chains follows, all from one sample in a study of blood T cell repertoires in COVID-19. Generated by immunoSEQ multiplex PCR, the TCRdb table keeps only in-frame clones and is missing some. Of around 310,000 clones listed, around nine tenths are singletons. Specimen: PBMCs or T cells enriched from blood (not recorded which). These receptors all come from a woman in her twenties or thirties who had recovered from COVID-19. Each CDR3 is given with its conserved first and last residue. The D gene is left open where the match is weak. Clone size appears in some rows only: once, few, many, or a class for an expanded clone.

TRBD1	TRBV5-1	TRBJ1-2	few	17	CASSLVDREGANYGYTF	TGCGCCAGCAGCTTGGTTGACAGGGAAGGGGCTAACTATGGCTACACCTTC
TRBD1	TRBV28	TRBJ2-5	NA	16	CASSQRDRGRQETQYF	TGTGCCAGCAGCCAAAGGGACAGGGGGCGACAAGAGACCCAGTACTTC
NA	TRBV28	TRBJ2-1	NA	18	CASSRFPALRSMFNEQFF	TGTGCCAGCAGTCGTTTTCCCGCCTTGCGGTCGATGTTCAATGAGCAGTTCTTC
TRBD1	TRBV6-5	TRBJ1-4	once	12	CASGQGDEKLFF	TGTGCCAGTGGACAGGGCGATGAAAAACTGTTTTTT
TRBD2	TRBV28	TRBJ2-1	NA	14	CASIREGSYNEQFF	TGTGCCAGTATCCGGGAGGGCTCCTACAATGAGCAGTTCTTC
TRBD2	TRBV5-1	TRBJ2-5	NA	15	CASSLGAGFEETQYF	TGCGCCAGCAGCCTCGGAGCGGGGTTCGAGGAGACCCAGTACTTC
NA	TRBV12-3/TRBV12-4	TRBJ2-7	NA	13	CASSLRETYEQYF	TGTGCCAGCAGTCTGAGAGAGACCTACGAGCAGTACTTC
TRBD1	TRBV18	TRBJ1-1	NA	15	CASSPSRGPNTEAFF	TGTGCCAGCTCACCTTCGAGGGGGCCGAACACTGAAGCTTTCTTT
TRBD2	TRBV11-1	TRBJ2-1	NA	15	CASSLELAVNNEQFF	TGTGCCAGCAGCTTAGAACTAGCGGTAAACAATGAGCAGTTCTTC
TRBD1	TRBV6-5	TRBJ1-2	NA	15	CASRLRQGSFDGYTF	TGTGCCAGCAGGTTACGACAGGGTTCGTTTGATGGCTACACCTTC
NA	TRBV6-5	TRBJ2-2	NA	14	CASSYGRATGELFF	TGTGCCAGCAGTTACGGCAGGGCCACCGGGGAGCTGTTTTTT
NA	TRBV28	TRBJ1-1	NA	13	CASRGQVNTEAFF	TGTGCCAGCAGGGGACAAGTGAACACTGAAGCTTTCTTT
NA	TRBV5-6	TRBJ1-4	NA	16	CASSFSGVLANEKLFF	TGTGCCAGCAGCTTCTCAGGGGTCCTCGCTAATGAAAAACTGTTTTTT
TRBD2	TRBV9	TRBJ2-2	NA	18	CASRALGGAGENTGELFF	TGTGCCAGCAGGGCCCTGGGAGGGGCGGGAGAGAACACCGGGGAGCTGTTTTTT
TRBD2	TRBV6-6	TRBJ2-7	once	16	CATNGAGTSGLYEQYF	TGTGCCACCAATGGGGCCGGGACTAGCGGATTGTACGAGCAGTACTTC
TRBD1	TRBV15	TRBJ1-4	NA	17	CATSRDGQGITNEKLFF	TGTGCCACCAGCAGAGACGGACAGGGCATAACTAATGAAAAACTGTTTTTT
NA	TRBV15	TRBJ2-7	NA	18	CATSRARPFRGDSYEQYF	TGTGCCACCAGCAGAGCAAGGCCCTTCCGCGGGGACTCCTACGAGCAGTACTTC
NA	TRBV5-1	TRBJ2-5	NA	16	CASSLASGPGEETQYF	TGCGCCAGCAGCTTGGCCTCAGGTCCGGGGGAAGAGACCCAGTACTTC
NA	TRBV10-1	TRBJ2-1	NA	15	CASSDSRDSYNEQFF	TGCGCCAGCAGTGATTCGCGGGACTCCTACAATGAGCAGTTCTTC
NA	TRBV19	TRBJ2-1	NA	15	CASSDPGLRGNEQFF	TGTGCCAGTAGTGACCCCGGCCTGAGAGGCAATGAGCAGTTCTTC
TRBD2	TRBV5-4	TRBJ2-7	few	15	CASSTALAGPYEQYF	TGTGCCAGCAGCACGGCCCTAGCGGGACCCTACGAGCAGTACTTC
NA	TRBV28	TRBJ1-5	NA	15	CASSLFAGLYQPQHF	TGTGCCAGCAGTTTATTCGCAGGGCTATATCAGCCCCAGCATTTT
NA	TRBV28	TRBJ1-4	NA	14	CASSINRVGEKLFF	TGTGCCAGCAGCATTAACAGGGTAGGAGAAAAACTGTTTTTT